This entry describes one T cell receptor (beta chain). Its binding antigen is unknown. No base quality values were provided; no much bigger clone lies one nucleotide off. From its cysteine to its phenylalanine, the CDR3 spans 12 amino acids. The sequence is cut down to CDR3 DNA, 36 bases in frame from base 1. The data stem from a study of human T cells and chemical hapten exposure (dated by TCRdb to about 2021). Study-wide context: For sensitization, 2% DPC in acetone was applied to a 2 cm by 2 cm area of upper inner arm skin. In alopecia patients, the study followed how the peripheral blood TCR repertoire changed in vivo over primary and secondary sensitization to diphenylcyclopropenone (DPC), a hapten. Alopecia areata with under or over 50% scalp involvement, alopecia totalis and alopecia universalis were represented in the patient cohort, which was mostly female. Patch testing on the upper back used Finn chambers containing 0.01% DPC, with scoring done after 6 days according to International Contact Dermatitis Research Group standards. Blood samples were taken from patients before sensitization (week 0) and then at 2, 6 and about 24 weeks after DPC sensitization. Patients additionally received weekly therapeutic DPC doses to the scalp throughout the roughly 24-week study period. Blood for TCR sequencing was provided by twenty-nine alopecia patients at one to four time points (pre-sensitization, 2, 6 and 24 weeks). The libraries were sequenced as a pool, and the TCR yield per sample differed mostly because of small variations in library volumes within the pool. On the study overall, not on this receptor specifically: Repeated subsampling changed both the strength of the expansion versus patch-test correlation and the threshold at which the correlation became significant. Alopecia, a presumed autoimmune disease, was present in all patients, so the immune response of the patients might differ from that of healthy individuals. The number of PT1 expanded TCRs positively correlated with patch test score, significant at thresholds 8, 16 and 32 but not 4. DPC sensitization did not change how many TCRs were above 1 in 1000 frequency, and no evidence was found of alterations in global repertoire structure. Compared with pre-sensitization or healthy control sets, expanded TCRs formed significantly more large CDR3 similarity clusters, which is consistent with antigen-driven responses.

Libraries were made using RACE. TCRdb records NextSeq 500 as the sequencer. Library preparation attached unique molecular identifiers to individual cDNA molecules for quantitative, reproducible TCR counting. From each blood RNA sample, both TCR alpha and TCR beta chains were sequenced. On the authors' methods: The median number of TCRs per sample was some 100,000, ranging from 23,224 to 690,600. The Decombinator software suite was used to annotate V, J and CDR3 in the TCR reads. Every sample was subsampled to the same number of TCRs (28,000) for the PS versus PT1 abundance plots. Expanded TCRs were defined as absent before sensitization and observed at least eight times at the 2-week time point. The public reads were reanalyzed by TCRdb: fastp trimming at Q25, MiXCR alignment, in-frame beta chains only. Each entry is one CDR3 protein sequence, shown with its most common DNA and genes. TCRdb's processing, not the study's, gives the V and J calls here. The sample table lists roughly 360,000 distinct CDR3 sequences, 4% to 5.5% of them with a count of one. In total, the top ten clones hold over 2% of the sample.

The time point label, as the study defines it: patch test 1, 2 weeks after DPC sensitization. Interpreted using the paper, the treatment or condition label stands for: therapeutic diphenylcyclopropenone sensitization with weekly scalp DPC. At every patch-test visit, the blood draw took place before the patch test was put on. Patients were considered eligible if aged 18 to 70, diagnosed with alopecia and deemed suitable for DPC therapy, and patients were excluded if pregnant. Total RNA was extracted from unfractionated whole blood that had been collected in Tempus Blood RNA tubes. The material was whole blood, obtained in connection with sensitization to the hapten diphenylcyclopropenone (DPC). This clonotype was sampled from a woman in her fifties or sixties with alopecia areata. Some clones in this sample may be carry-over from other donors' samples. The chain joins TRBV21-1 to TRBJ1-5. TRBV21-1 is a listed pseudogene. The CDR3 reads CASRPGGEHRHF. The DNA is TGTGCCAGCAGGCCAGGTGGGGAACATCGGCATTTT.